The clone carrying this T cell receptor beta chain was recorded a few times. Its antigen is currently unknown. This specimen belongs to a study of T cells after yellow fever vaccination. General study points: A weaker but faster secondary response was observed, peaking on day 5 versus 15.

CDR1 is MGHDK, CDR2 SYGVNS, per germline. The CDR3 runs 17 residues. Trimming removed 4 bases from V and 3 bases from J; junction bases left unmatched: 10. By 5'RACE template switching, TCR cDNA was produced, with a universal primer site and UMIs added in the process. Using its own MiXCR run on the 5' RACE reads, TCRdb lists one record per CDR3 protein. This table has fewer than 400,000 distinct CDR3 sequences, under 7.5% appearing once. The source is a man under 40 who received the YFV17D yellow fever vaccine. The chain recombines TRBV25-1 with TRBJ2-4, with 9 positions matching TRBD1. The sample here was PBMCs, taken 5 days after the yellow fever booster vaccination. The CDR3 loop reads CASSASDRGTGKNIQYF. The CDR3 DNA reads as TGTGCCAGCAGTGCATCCGACAGGGGGACAGGCAAAAACATTCAGTACTTC.